Listed below are T cell receptor beta chains from one sample, sequenced in a study of blood T cell repertoires in COVID-19. Clones were sequenced by immunoSEQ multiplex PCR, and TCRdb holds only the in-frame ones, with some missing. The sample contains 100,000 to 150,000 clones, roughly 91% of which appear only once. Sequenced material: peripheral blood. The source is a human donor in a cohort sampled during active COVID-19. CDR3s include the opening cysteine and the closing phenylalanine or tryptophan.

>TRBJ2-7|TRBV7-7
CASSLSLDFYEQYF
>TRBJ1-4|TRBV2
CASNRINEKLFF
>TRBJ2-1|TRBV11-3
CASSLESSGEGNEQFF
>TRBJ1-4|TRBV7-8
CASSPYIAGNEKLFF
>TRBJ2-1|TRBV30
CAWMPGTGADNEQFF
>TRBJ2-5|TRBV28
CASSFTGLEGETQYF
>TRBJ2-7|TRBV10-2
CASWLGAGSYEQYF
>TRBJ2-1|TRBV18
CASSYGGSYNEQFF
>TRBJ1-1|TRBV29-1
CSVVWGGTEAFF
>TRBJ2-7|TRBV7-9
CASSPEGGIYEQYF
>TRBJ2-1|TRBV9
CASSVETSGEQFF
>TRBJ1-6|TRBV5-1
CASSLKLDSPLHF
>TRBJ1-6|TRBV28
CASSLSGSSYNSPLHF
>TRBJ2-6|TRBV28
CASSYRGVSGANVLTF
>TRBJ2-6|TRBV5-1
CASSIRAQGLSSGANVLTF
>TRBJ2-3|TRBV7-9
CASGRGTDTQYF
>TRBJ2-2|TRBV14
CASSSGLAGYTGELFF
>TRBJ2-7|TRBV30
CAWSGQAPYEQYF
>TRBJ2-1|TRBV7-6
CASSPTGTNVPSEQFF
>TRBJ2-1|TRBV6-6
CASSYGPRVLHQFF
>TRBJ2-3|TRBV5-1
CASSLEGSGGTNTQYF
>TRBJ2-3|TRBV24-1
CATSDNAGGIDTQYF
>TRBJ2-7|TRBV6-5
CASRRQGSDEQYF
>TRBJ2-2|TRBV9
CASSPRGGNTGELFF
>TRBJ2-7|TRBV20-1
CSASFEASEQYF
>TRBJ1-2|TRBV7-2
CASSFGTGLGLSYGYTF
>TRBJ2-5|TRBV7-9
CASSWRTGGKDRETQYF
>TRBJ1-1|TRBV3-1/TRBV3-2
CASSQGQGLAFF
>TRBJ1-1|TRBV6-6
CASSKGTGFGNTEAFF
>TRBJ2-2|TRBV18
CASSKGQGTTGELFF
>TRBJ1-1|TRBV7-9
CASRTGYTEAFF
>TRBJ2-1|TRBV11-3
CASSLALGEQFF
>TRBJ2-1|TRBV27
CASSTSGASGMSSYNEQFF
>TRBJ2-3|TRBV2
CASSVFSGRSHTDTQYF
>TRBJ2-7|TRBV13
CASSLEPRDRGREQYF
>TRBJ1-5|TRBV6-5
CASSRDNNQPQHF
>TRBJ2-3|TRBV7-9
CASSPGLAGGFTDTQYF
>TRBJ2-2|TRBV7-7
CASSQSGTSVAGELFF
>TRBJ2-1|TRBV11-3
CASSLQGGAYNEQFF
>TRBJ1-6|TRBV6-5
CASRNLNSPLHF
>TRBJ2-1|TRBV11-2
CASSFLAGLSYNEQFF
>TRBJ2-1|TRBV7-9
CASSLELQGYNEQFF
>TRBJ2-2|TRBV7-7
CASSTGDSNTGELFF
>TRBJ1-1|TRBV6-5
CASSTTVEAFF
>TRBJ2-2|TRBV3-1/TRBV3-2
CASSHTTSGGAIGELFF
>TRBJ1-1|TRBV29-1
CSARQGSGDTEAFF